One sample yielded the 16 T cell receptor beta chains listed below, sequenced in a study of blood T cell repertoires in COVID-19. The data were produced by immunoSEQ multiplex PCR, yet TCRdb's version contains in-frame clones alone and is incomplete. The repertoire holds some 80,000 clones, with 84% as singletons. Sequenced input: peripheral blood. These receptors originate from a human donor in a cohort sampled during active COVID-19.

This chain joins TRBV28 and TRBJ1-3, with D perhaps matching TRBD1 (5 bases). There are 14 residues in the CDR3. V was clipped by 7 bases and J by 0 bases, with 10 bases between them. Germline V gene lookup returns CDR1 MDHEN and CDR2 SYDVKM. The CDR3 region has the DNA TGTGCCAGCAACCGGGGGAGCTCTGGAAACACCATATATTTT. Amino acids: CASNRGSSGNTIYF.

The chain has TRBV28 and TRBJ2-3; 9 bases fit TRBD1. V dropped 5 bases and J dropped 0; count of bases not matched to a gene: 9. The CDR3 contains 17 residues. Germline-derived CDR1 and CDR2 are MDHEN and SYDVKM. DNA for the CDR3: TGTGCCAGCAGTATCCAGGGACAGGGATCTAGCACAGATACGCAGTATTTT. It translates to CASSIQGQGSSTDTQYF.

V usage is TRBV4-1 and J usage is TRBJ2-7; 9 nucleotides agree with TRBD2. The CDR3 length is 17 residues. Germline V lookup: CDR1 MGHRA, CDR2 YSYEKL. V trimming: 4 bases; J trimming: 6 bases; junction bases outside the gene matches: 16. The CDR3 is CASSRDIVAGVQIEQYF. Written as DNA, the CDR3 is TGCGCCAGCAGCCGAGATATTGTAGCGGGAGTACAGATCGAGCAGTACTTC.

The V gene is TRBV4-1, the J gene TRBJ2-3; 12 bases fit TRBD2. The CDR3 is made up of 19 amino acids. Germline lookup yields CDR1 MGHRA and CDR2 YSYEKL. J gave up 2 bases and V 4 bases, and 13 bases lay outside the gene matches. CDR3: CASSRQPLLAGGDTDTQYF. CDR3 nucleotides: TGCGCCAGCAGCCGCCAACCCCTCCTAGCGGGGGGGGACACAGATACGCAGTATTTT.

The chain combines TRBV9 with TRBJ2-3, with 12 bases identical to TRBD2. Per germline, CDR1 SGDLS and CDR2 YYNGEE. Trimming took 0 bases from V and 0 from J; bases not matched to a gene: 5. This CDR3 has 18 residues. This CDR3 reads CASSVGLAGDSSTDTQYF. The CDR3 DNA sequence: TGTGCCAGCAGCGTAGGACTAGCGGGGGACTCAAGCACAGATACGCAGTATTTT.

This rearrangement joins TRBV7-8 to TRBJ2-7, with D possibly TRBD2 on 7 matching bases. Germline V gene lookup returns CDR1 SGHVS and CDR2 FQNEAQ. Trimming pared 2 bases from V and 2 bases from J, leaving 22 bases between. The CDR3 is 18 residues long. CDR3 residues: CASSLRGIGTSATYEQYF. CDR3 nucleotides: TGTGCCAGCAGCTTAAGGGGGATCGGTACTAGCGCAACCTACGAGCAGTACTTC.

This rearrangement joins TRBV19 to TRBJ1-1; no clear D gene. This CDR3 has 13 residues. CDR1 is LNHDA, CDR2 SQIVND, per germline (reference sequence). V shed 7 bases and J shed 0 bases, with 9 bases lying between them. In DNA form, the CDR3 reads TGTGCCAGTAAAATGCAGGTGAACACTGAAGCTTTCTTT. Amino acids: CASKMQVNTEAFF.

The chain carries TRBV2 and TRBJ2-1; maybe TRBD2 (5 bases). The V gene's germline CDR1 is SNHLY and CDR2 FYNNEI. Trimming cost V 6 bases and J 4 bases, with 13 bases left between them. This CDR3 is 14 amino acids long. The chain's CDR3 is CASRAEVSYNEQFF. The CDR3 DNA follows: TGTGCCAGCAGGGCGGAGGTTAGTTACAATGAGCAGTTCTTC.

This sequence joins TRBV30 and TRBJ2-1; D is ambiguous. Germline CDR1 reads GTSNPN; CDR2 reads SVGIG (reference sequence). CDR3 size: 11 residues. Trimming took off 2 bases at V and 6 bases at J, with 5 bases between the two ends. The CDR3 DNA reads as TGTGCCTGGAGTTTGAGCAATGAGCAGTTCTTC. Translation: CAWSLSNEQFF.

This clone has more than one count but fewer than ten. This chain joins TRBV19 and TRBJ1-5; 9 nucleotides align to TRBD1. Germline assignment: CDR1 LNHDA and CDR2 SQIVND (reference sequence). The junction had 8 bases not matched to a gene; V was cut back by 1 base and J by 7 bases. The CDR3 consists of 16 residues. The CDR3 sequence: CASSIVGGQGSQPQHF. CDR3 DNA sequence: TGTGCCAGTAGTATAGTAGGTGGACAGGGGTCCCAGCCCCAGCATTTT.

The J gene is TRBJ2-1, the V gene TRBV6-5; 7 positions agree with TRBD2. Losses at the gene ends were 6 bases for V and 10 bases for J; bases not matched to a gene: 6. Germline values: CDR1 MNHEY, CDR2 SVGAGI. This CDR3 comprises 12 residues. CDR3 protein: CASRRGSGEQFF. In DNA form, the CDR3 reads TGTGCCAGCAGGCGGGGGAGCGGAGAGCAGTTCTTC.

The rearrangement uses TRBV15 and TRBJ2-6; unclear D gene. Trimming stripped 1 base from V and 0 bases from J, with 4 bases between. The CDR3 is made up of 15 amino acids. From germline, CDR1 is LNHNV and CDR2 YYDKDF (reference sequence). CDR3 bases: TGTGCCACCAGCAGAGCGTCCTCTGGGGCCAACGTCCTGACTTTC. Its translation: CATSRASSGANVLTF.

There are a few counts of this clone. V and J are TRBV5-4 and TRBJ2-7, with 9 nucleotides matching TRBD2. The V gene end was trimmed by 4 bases and the J gene end by 7 bases; junction bases not matched to a gene: 9. The CDR3 loop spans 14 amino acids. Germline V lookup: CDR1 SGHNT, CDR2 YYREEE (reference sequence). CDR3 in DNA: TGTGCCAGCAGCCGCGAGGGACTAGCTGAAGAGCAGTACTTC. Its protein is CASSREGLAEEQYF.

The chain links TRBV5-4 to TRBJ2-1, with 8 bases lining up with TRBD2. With 4 bases clipped from V and 1 base from J, the junction kept 4 bases outside the gene matches. CDR1 SGHNT and CDR2 YYREEE come from the germline V gene (reference sequence). The CDR3 is 15 amino acids. The CDR3 DNA is TGTGCCAGCAGCATCACTAGCGGTTCCTACAATGAGCAGTTCTTC. Protein product: CASSITSGSYNEQFF.

V gene TRBV7-2 combines with J gene TRBJ1-1; D is undetermined. CDR1 and CDR2 from the germline V gene are SGHTA and FQGNSA. The CDR3 length is 16 residues. Trimming removed 2 bases from V and 0 bases from J, with 13 bases in between. CDR3 sequence reads: CASSLSFTVLNTEAFF. The CDR3 DNA reads as TGTGCCAGCAGCTTATCCTTTACAGTCTTGAACACTGAAGCTTTCTTT.

J is TRBJ2-1 and V is TRBV7-9; the match to TRBD2 covers 8 bases. Looked up from germline, CDR1 is SEHNR and CDR2 is FQNEAQ (reference sequence). This CDR3 spans 15 amino acids. With V trimmed by 2 bases and J by 5 bases, 5 bases remained unmatched. The CDR3 DNA reads TGTGCCAGCAGCTTATGGCGGGGGGTAAACAATGAGCAGTTCTTC. It specifies CASSLWRGVNNEQFF.